This is a list of T cell receptor beta chains from one sample in a study of CD8+ T cells in alopecia areata. Sequencing used immunoSEQ multiplex PCR; TCRdb keeps in-frame clones, though not all of them. The repertoire includes 120,000 or so clones, 35% to 40% of them detected once, and approximately 3.3% sits in the top ten. Material for sequencing was CD4+ T cells sorted from blood. The receptors derive from a human donor with alopecia areata. Each CDR3 is given with its conserved first and last residue. The order of the fields is D gene, J gene, V gene, clone size, CDR3 protein, CDR3 DNA. D genes are given only for firm matches. Size tells how often a clone was seen (once, few, many) or the class of an expanded clone, and some rows leave it out.

D gene: NA; J gene: TRBJ1-1; V gene: TRBV29-1; clone size: NA; CDR3 protein: CSVQWGGVNTEAFF; CDR3 DNA: TGCAGCGTGCAATGGGGAGGTGTGAACACTGAAGCTTTCTTT
D gene: NA; J gene: TRBJ2-5; V gene: TRBV29-1; clone size: NA; CDR3 protein: CSAAGGRETQYF; CDR3 DNA: TGCAGCGCAGCCGGAGGGAGGGAGACCCAGTACTTC
D gene: NA; J gene: TRBJ1-5; V gene: TRBV7-2; clone size: NA; CDR3 protein: CASSLWKDQPQHF; CDR3 DNA: TGTGCCAGCAGCTTATGGAAAGATCAGCCCCAGCATTTT
D gene: NA; J gene: TRBJ2-1; V gene: TRBV6-5; clone size: few; CDR3 protein: CASTLRRGRYNEQFF; CDR3 DNA: TGTGCCAGCACCTTACGTAGGGGACGCTACAATGAGCAGTTCTTC
D gene: TRBD2; J gene: TRBJ2-1; V gene: TRBV7-3; clone size: NA; CDR3 protein: CASSSHGTSVNNEQFF; CDR3 DNA: TGTGCCAGCAGCTCCCATGGGACTAGCGTAAACAATGAGCAGTTCTTC
D gene: NA; J gene: TRBJ2-4; V gene: TRBV28; clone size: few; CDR3 protein: CASSPRPPHIQYF; CDR3 DNA: TGTGCCAGCAGTCCACGACCCCCGCACATTCAGTACTTC
D gene: NA; J gene: TRBJ2-5; V gene: TRBV11-2; clone size: few; CDR3 protein: CASTFGQETQYF; CDR3 DNA: TGTGCCAGCACCTTTGGGCAAGAGACCCAGTACTTC
D gene: NA; J gene: TRBJ2-1; V gene: TRBV5-1; clone size: NA; CDR3 protein: CASSLGQVENEQFF; CDR3 DNA: TGCGCCAGCAGCTTGGGGCAGGTTGAGAATGAGCAGTTCTTC
D gene: NA; J gene: TRBJ1-1; V gene: TRBV18; clone size: NA; CDR3 protein: CASQPLGNTEAFF; CDR3 DNA: TGTGCCAGCCAACCACTTGGGAACACTGAAGCTTTCTTT
D gene: NA; J gene: TRBJ1-2; V gene: TRBV27; clone size: NA; CDR3 protein: CASRVGVGYGYTF; CDR3 DNA: TGTGCCAGCAGGGTGGGGGTCGGGTATGGCTACACCTTC
D gene: NA; J gene: TRBJ2-5; V gene: TRBV7-2; clone size: NA; CDR3 protein: CASSLALGNQETQYF; CDR3 DNA: TGTGCCAGCAGCCTTGCGCTCGGGAATCAAGAGACCCAGTACTTC
D gene: TRBD1; J gene: TRBJ2-7; V gene: TRBV4-2; clone size: NA; CDR3 protein: CASSQETGQYSYEQYF; CDR3 DNA: TGTGCCAGCAGCCAAGAGACGGGACAGTACTCCTACGAGCAGTACTTC
D gene: NA; J gene: TRBJ1-2; V gene: TRBV7-6; clone size: NA; CDR3 protein: CASSPLPDRNYGYTF; CDR3 DNA: TGTGCCAGCAGCCCACTACCGGACAGAAACTATGGCTACACCTTC
D gene: NA; J gene: TRBJ2-2; V gene: TRBV29-1; clone size: few; CDR3 protein: CSVTATGDTGELFF; CDR3 DNA: TGCAGCGTTACCGCGACGGGGGACACCGGGGAGCTGTTTTTT
D gene: NA; J gene: TRBJ2-2; V gene: TRBV28; clone size: few; CDR3 protein: CASSAALPLGELFF; CDR3 DNA: TGTGCCAGCAGTGCAGCCCTCCCACTCGGGGAGCTGTTTTTT
D gene: NA; J gene: TRBJ1-5; V gene: TRBV9; clone size: few; CDR3 protein: CASSPQGARDQPQHF; CDR3 DNA: TGTGCCAGCAGCCCCCAGGGCGCAAGGGATCAGCCCCAGCATTTT
D gene: NA; J gene: TRBJ1-2; V gene: TRBV2; clone size: NA; CDR3 protein: CASSEGPGSRYGYTF; CDR3 DNA: TGTGCCAGCAGTGAAGGTCCAGGGTCACGCTATGGCTACACCTTC
D gene: NA; J gene: TRBJ2-5; V gene: TRBV5-1; clone size: once; CDR3 protein: CASSFTGTQETQYF; CDR3 DNA: TGCGCCAGCAGCTTTACCGGGACTCAAGAGACCCAGTACTTC
D gene: TRBD2; J gene: TRBJ2-1; V gene: TRBV29-1; clone size: NA; CDR3 protein: CSVDSSGTWTSYNEQFF; CDR3 DNA: TGCAGCGTTGACTCCAGCGGGACGTGGACCTCCTACAATGAGCAGTTCTTC
D gene: NA; J gene: TRBJ1-4; V gene: TRBV30; clone size: NA; CDR3 protein: CAWSSTGYGGEKLFF; CDR3 DNA: TGTGCCTGGAGTTCAACAGGGTACGGAGGTGAAAAACTGTTTTTT
D gene: NA; J gene: TRBJ2-1; V gene: TRBV27; clone size: few; CDR3 protein: CASSFGQGSYNEQFF; CDR3 DNA: TGTGCCAGCAGTTTCGGTCAGGGCTCCTACAATGAGCAGTTCTTC
D gene: TRBD1; J gene: TRBJ2-5; V gene: TRBV29-1; clone size: few; CDR3 protein: CSALTGPQETQYF; CDR3 DNA: TGCAGCGCCCTGACAGGGCCCCAAGAGACCCAGTACTTC
D gene: NA; J gene: TRBJ1-1; V gene: TRBV30; clone size: NA; CDR3 protein: CAWSWGHFNTEAFF; CDR3 DNA: TGTGCCTGGAGCTGGGGACACTTCAACACTGAAGCTTTCTTT
D gene: NA; J gene: TRBJ1-1; V gene: TRBV29-1; clone size: NA; CDR3 protein: CSVELRPGGAEAFF; CDR3 DNA: TGCAGCGTTGAATTGCGTCCGGGGGGGGCTGAAGCTTTCTTT
D gene: NA; J gene: TRBJ1-4; V gene: TRBV29-1; clone size: NA; CDR3 protein: CSVEDPGAGEKLFF; CDR3 DNA: TGCAGCGTTGAAGATCCGGGGGCCGGAGAAAAACTGTTTTTT
D gene: TRBD1; J gene: TRBJ2-7; V gene: TRBV5-1; clone size: once; CDR3 protein: CASSFQGAGEQYF; CDR3 DNA: TGCGCCAGCAGCTTTCAGGGGGCGGGCGAGCAGTACTTC
D gene: NA; J gene: TRBJ2-3; V gene: TRBV5-1; clone size: NA; CDR3 protein: CASSLDRGTDTQYF; CDR3 DNA: TGCGCCAGCAGCTTGGACAGGGGCACAGATACGCAGTATTTT
D gene: NA; J gene: TRBJ2-5; V gene: TRBV7-2; clone size: NA; CDR3 protein: CASSLGLAGETQYF; CDR3 DNA: TGTGCCAGCAGCTTAGGTCTCGCGGGGGAGACCCAGTACTTC
D gene: NA; J gene: TRBJ1-2; V gene: TRBV28; clone size: NA; CDR3 protein: CASSTGIYGYTF; CDR3 DNA: TGTGCCAGCAGCACAGGGATCTATGGCTACACCTTC
D gene: TRBD2; J gene: TRBJ2-7; V gene: TRBV7-3; clone size: NA; CDR3 protein: CASSSQGLARDEQYF; CDR3 DNA: TGTGCCAGCAGCTCCCAGGGACTAGCACGGGACGAGCAGTACTTC
D gene: TRBD1; J gene: TRBJ2-7; V gene: TRBV14; clone size: few; CDR3 protein: CASSLSGTGAYEQYF; CDR3 DNA: TGTGCCAGCAGCCTCTCCGGGACAGGAGCCTACGAGCAGTACTTC
D gene: NA; J gene: TRBJ2-7; V gene: TRBV29-1; clone size: NA; CDR3 protein: CSVITGIYEQYF; CDR3 DNA: TGCAGCGTAATAACAGGGATTTACGAGCAGTACTTC